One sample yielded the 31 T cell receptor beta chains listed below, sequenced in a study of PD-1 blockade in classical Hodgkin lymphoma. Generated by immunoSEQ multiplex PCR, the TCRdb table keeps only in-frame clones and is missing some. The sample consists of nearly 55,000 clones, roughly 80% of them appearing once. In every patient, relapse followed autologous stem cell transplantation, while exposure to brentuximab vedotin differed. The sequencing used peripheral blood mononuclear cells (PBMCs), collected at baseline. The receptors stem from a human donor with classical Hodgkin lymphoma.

This chain's CDR3 is CASSYSSVGNTEAFF. CDR3 nucleotides: TGTGCCAGCAGTTACTCGTCAGTGGGGAACACTGAAGCTTTCTTT. The rearrangement joins TRBV6-6 to TRBJ1-1; no definite D call. V was pared by 0 bases and J by 1 base, with 9 bases between. The germline gives CDR1 MNHNY, CDR2 SVGAGI (reference sequence). The CDR3 runs to 15 residues.

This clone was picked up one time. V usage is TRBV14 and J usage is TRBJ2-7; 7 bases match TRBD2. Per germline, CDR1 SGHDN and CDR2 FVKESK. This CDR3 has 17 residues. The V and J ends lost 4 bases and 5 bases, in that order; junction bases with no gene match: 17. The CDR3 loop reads CASSRTLRGGWDDEQYV. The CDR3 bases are TGTGCCAGCAGCCGAACCCTTAGGGGAGGGTGGGACGACGAGCAGTACGTC.

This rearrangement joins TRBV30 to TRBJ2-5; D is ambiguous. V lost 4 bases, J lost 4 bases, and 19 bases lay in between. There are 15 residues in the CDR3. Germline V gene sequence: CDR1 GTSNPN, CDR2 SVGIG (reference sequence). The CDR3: CAWTGDSSGGETQYF. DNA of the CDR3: TGTGCCTGGACTGGAGACTCCTCGGGTGGAGAGACCCAGTACTTC.

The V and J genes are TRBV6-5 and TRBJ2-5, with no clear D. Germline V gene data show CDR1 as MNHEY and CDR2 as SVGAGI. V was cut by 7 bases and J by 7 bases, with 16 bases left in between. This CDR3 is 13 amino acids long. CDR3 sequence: CASTQGRLGTQYF. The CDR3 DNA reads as TGTGCCAGCACTCAAGGACGCCTAGGGACCCAGTACTTC.

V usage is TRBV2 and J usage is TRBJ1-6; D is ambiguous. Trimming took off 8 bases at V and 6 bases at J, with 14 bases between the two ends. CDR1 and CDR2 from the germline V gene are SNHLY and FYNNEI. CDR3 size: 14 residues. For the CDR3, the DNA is TGTGCCAGCTCAAAGTTTGGGCGTAATTCACCCCTCCACTTT. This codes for CASSKFGRNSPLHF.

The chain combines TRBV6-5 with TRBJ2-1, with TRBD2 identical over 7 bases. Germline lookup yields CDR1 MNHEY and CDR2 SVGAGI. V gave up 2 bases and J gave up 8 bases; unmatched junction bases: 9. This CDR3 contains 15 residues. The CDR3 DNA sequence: TGTGCCAGCAGTTACGTTAGGGCGGGAGCTGATGAGCAGTTCTTC. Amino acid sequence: CASSYVRAGADEQFF.

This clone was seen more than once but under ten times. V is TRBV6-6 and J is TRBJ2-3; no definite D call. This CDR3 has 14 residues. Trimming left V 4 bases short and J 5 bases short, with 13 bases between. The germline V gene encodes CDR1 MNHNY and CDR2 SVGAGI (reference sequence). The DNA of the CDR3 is TGTGCCAGCAGTTCTGGAGACCTGGAAGATACGCAGTATTTT. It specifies CASSSGDLEDTQYF.

CDR3 residues: CASSANGGRETQYF. DNA of the CDR3: TGTGCCAGCAGCGCGAACGGGGGCCGGGAGACCCAGTACTTC. The genes are TRBV9 and TRBJ2-5; D tentatively reads TRBD1 or TRBD2 (6 bases each). The V gene's germline CDR1 is SGDLS and CDR2 YYNGEE. Trimming stripped 3 bases from V and 5 bases from J, with 14 bases between. The CDR3 loop spans 14 amino acids.

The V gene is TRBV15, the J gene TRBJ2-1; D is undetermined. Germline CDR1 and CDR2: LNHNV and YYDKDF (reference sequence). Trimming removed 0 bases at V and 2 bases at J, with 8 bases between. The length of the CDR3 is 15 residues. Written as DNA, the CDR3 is TGTGCCACCAGCAGAGATACGACGGCCTACAATGAGCAGTTCTTC. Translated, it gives CATSRDTTAYNEQFF.

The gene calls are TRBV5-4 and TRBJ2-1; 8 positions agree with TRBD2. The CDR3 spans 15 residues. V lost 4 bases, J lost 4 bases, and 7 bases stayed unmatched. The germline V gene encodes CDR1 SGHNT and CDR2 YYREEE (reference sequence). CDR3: CASSPGLAVYNEQFF. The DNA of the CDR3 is TGTGCCAGCAGCCCTGGACTAGCAGTATACAATGAGCAGTTCTTC.

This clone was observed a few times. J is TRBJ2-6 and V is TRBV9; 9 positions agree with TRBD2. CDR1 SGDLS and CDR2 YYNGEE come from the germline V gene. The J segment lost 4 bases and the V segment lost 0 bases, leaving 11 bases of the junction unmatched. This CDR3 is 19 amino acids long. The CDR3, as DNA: TGTGCCAGCAGCGTAGAGACTAGCGGCCTGGGTAAGGGGGCCAACGTCCTGACTTTC. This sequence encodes CASSVETSGLGKGANVLTF.

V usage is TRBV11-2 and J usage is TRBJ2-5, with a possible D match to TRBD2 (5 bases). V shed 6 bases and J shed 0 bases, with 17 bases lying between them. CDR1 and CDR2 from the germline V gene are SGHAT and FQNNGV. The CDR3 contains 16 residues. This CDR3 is CASSQRFAGNQETQYF. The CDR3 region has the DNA TGTGCCAGCAGTCAAAGGTTCGCCGGGAACCAAGAGACCCAGTACTTC.

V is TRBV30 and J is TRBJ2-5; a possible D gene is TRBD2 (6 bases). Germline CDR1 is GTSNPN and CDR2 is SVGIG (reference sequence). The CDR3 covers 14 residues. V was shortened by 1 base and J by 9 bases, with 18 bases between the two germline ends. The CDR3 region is CAWSARLVGQAQYF. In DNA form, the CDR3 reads TGTGCCTGGAGTGCGCGACTAGTGGGCCAGGCCCAGTACTTC.

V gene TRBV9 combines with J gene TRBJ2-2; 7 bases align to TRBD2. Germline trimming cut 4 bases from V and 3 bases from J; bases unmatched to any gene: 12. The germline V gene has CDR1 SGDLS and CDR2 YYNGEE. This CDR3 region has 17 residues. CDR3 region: CASSPLGRTRHTGELFF. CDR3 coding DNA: TGTGCCAGCAGCCCCCTGGGTCGGACTAGGCACACCGGGGAGCTGTTTTTT.

In nucleotides, the CDR3 is TGTGCCATCAGTGACAGTAGCTCTGGGGCCAACGTCCTGACTTTC. Translation gives CAISDSSSGANVLTF. V gene TRBV10-3 combines with J gene TRBJ2-6; D is ambiguous. The CDR3 runs to 15 residues. The V end lost 3 bases, the J end lost 0 bases, and 6 bases lay between the germline ends. Germline CDR1 ENHRY, CDR2 SYGVKD.

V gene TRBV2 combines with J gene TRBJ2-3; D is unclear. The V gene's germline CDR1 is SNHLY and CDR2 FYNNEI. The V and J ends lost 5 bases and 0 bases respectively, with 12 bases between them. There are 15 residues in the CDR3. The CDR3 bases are TGTGCCAGCAGTCTGAGAGCAGCTAGCACAGATACGCAGTATTTT. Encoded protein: CASSLRAASTDTQYF.

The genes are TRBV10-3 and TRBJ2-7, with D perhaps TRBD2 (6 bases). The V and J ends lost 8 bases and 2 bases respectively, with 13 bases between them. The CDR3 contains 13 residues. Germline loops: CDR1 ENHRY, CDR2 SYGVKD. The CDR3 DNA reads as TGTGCCATCTCTAGCGCTCTAACCTACGAGCAGTACGTC. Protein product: CAISSALTYEQYV.

The CDR3 nucleotides read TGTGCCAGCAGTTCGCCCTCAGATAGAGTGGAGCAGTTCTTC. It is translated as CASSSPSDRVEQFF. The chain couples TRBV6-6 to TRBJ2-1; unclear D gene. Germline values: CDR1 MNHNY, CDR2 SVGAGI (reference sequence). The CDR3 has 14 residues. Trimming shortened V by 4 bases and J by 10 bases, and 17 bases separated the two germline ends.

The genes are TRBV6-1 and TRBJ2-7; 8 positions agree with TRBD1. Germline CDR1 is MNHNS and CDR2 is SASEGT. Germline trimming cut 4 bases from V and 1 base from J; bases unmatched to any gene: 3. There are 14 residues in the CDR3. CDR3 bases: TGTGCCAGCAGTGCGCGGACAGGGTCCTACGAGCAGTACGTC. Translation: CASSARTGSYEQYV.

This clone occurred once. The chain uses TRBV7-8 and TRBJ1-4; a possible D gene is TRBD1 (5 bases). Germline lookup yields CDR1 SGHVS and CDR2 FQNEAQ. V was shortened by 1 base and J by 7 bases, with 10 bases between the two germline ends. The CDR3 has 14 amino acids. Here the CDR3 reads CASSLVGGSEKLFF. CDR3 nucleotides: TGTGCCAGCAGCTTAGTTGGGGGAAGTGAAAAACTGTTTTTT. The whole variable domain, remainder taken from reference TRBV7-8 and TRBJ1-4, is GAGVSQSPRYKVAKRGQDVALRCDPISGHVSLFWYQQALGQGPEFLTYFQNEAQLDKSGLPSDRFFAERPEGSVSTLKIQRTQQEDSAVYLCASSLVGGSEKLFFGSGTQLSVL.

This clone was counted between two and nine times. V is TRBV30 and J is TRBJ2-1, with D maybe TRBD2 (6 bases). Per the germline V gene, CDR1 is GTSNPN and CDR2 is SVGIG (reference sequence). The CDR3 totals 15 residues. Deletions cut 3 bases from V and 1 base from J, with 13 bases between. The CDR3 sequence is CAWSFPGTSYNEQFF. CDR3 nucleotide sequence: TGTGCCTGGAGCTTTCCGGGGACTTCCTACAATGAGCAGTTCTTC.

DNA for the CDR3: TGTGCCAGCAGCTGGGACATCCAACCCTACGAGCAGTACTTC. It yields the protein CASSWDIQPYEQYF. The V call is TRBV7-9, the J call TRBJ2-7; D possibly corresponds to TRBD1 (6 bases). V was shortened by 4 bases and J by 2 bases, with 12 bases between the two germline ends. This CDR3 contains 14 residues. CDR1 and CDR2 (germline): SEHNR, FQNEAQ (reference sequence).

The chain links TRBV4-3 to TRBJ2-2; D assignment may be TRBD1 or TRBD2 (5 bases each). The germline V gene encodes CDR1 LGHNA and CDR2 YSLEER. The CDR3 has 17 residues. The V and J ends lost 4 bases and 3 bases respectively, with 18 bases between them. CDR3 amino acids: CASSPLRGRGDTGELFF. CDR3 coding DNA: TGCGCCAGCAGCCCTCTGAGGGGCCGGGGCGACACCGGGGAGCTGTTTTTT.

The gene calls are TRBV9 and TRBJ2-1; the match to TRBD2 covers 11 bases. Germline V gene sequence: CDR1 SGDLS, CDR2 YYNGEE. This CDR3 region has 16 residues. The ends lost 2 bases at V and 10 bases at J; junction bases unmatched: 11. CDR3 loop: CASSVLGTSGLGEQFF. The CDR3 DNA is TGTGCCAGCAGCGTCCTCGGGACTAGCGGCTTGGGGGAGCAGTTCTTC.

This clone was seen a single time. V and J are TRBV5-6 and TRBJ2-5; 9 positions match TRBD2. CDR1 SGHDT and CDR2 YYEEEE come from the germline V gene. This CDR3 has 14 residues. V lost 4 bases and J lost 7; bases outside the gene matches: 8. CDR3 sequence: CASSSQREEVTQYF. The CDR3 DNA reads TGTGCCAGCAGCAGCCAGCGGGAGGAGGTGACCCAGTACTTC.

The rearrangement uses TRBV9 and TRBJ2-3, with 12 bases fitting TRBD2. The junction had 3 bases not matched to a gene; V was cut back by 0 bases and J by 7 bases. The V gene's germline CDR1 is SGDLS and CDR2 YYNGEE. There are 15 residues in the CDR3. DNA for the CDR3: TGTGCCAGCAGCGTAGGGCTAGCGGGGGGGAATACGCAGTATTTT. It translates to CASSVGLAGGNTQYF.

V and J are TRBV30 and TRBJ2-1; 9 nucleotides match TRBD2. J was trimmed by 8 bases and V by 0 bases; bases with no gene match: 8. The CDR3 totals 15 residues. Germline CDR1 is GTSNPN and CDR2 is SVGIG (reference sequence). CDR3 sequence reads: CAWSVEVAGAHEQFF. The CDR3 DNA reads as TGTGCCTGGAGTGTGGAGGTAGCGGGAGCTCATGAGCAGTTCTTC.

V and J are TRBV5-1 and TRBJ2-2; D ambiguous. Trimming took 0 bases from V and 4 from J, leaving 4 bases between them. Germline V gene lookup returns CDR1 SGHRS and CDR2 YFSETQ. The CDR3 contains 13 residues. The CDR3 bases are TGCGCCAGCAGCTTGGAAAGCACCGGGGAGCTGTTTTTT. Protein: CASSLESTGELFF.

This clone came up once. The CDR3 is CASSLTRGDIQYF. The CDR3 nucleotides read TGCGCCAGCAGCCTAACAAGGGGAGACATTCAGTACTTC. V is TRBV4-3 and J is TRBJ2-4, with D perhaps TRBD1 or TRBD2 (5 bases each). The CDR3 length is 13 residues. CDR1 and CDR2 from the germline V gene are LGHNA and YSLEER. The V gene lost 4 bases and the J gene lost 8 bases, with 12 bases spanning the gap.

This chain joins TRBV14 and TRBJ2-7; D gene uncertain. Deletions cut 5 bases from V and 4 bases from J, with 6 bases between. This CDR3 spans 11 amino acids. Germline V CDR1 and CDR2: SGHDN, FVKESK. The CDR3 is CASSVGYEQYF. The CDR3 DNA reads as TGTGCCAGCAGCGTGGGGTACGAGCAGTACTTC.

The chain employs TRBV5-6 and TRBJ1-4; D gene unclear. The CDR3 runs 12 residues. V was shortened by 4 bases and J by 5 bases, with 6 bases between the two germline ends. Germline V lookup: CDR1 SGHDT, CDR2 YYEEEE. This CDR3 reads CASSLFNEKLFF. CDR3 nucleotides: TGTGCCAGCAGCCTCTTCAATGAAAAACTGTTTTTT. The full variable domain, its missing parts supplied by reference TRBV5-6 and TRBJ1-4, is DAGVTQSPTHLIKTRGQQVTLRCSPKSGHDTVSWYQQALGQGPQFIFQYYEEEERQRGNFPDRFSGHQFPNYSSELNVNALLLGDSALYLCASSLFNEKLFFGSGTQLSVL.